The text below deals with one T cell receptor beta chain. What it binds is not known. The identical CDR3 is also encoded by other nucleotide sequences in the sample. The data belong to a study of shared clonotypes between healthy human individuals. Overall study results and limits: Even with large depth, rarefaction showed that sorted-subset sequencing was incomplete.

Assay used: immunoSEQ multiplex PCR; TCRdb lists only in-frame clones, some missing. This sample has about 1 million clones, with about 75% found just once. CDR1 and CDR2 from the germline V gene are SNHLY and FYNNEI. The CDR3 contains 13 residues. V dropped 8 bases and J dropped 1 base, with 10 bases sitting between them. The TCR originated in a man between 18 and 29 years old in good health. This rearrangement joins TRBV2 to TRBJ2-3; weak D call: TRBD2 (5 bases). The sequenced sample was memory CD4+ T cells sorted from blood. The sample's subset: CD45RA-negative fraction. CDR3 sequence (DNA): TGTGCCAGCGACCGGGGAGGCACAGATACGCAGTATTTT. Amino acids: CASDRGGTDTQYF.